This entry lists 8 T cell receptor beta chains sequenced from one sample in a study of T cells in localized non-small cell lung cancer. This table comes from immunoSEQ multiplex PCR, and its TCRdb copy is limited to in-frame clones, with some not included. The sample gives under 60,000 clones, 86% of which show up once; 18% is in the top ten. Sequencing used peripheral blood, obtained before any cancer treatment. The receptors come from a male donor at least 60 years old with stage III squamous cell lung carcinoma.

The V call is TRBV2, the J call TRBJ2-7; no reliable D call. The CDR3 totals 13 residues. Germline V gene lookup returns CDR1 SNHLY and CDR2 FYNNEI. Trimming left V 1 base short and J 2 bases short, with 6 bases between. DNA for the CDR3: TGTGCCAGCAGTGAAGACCGGGCCTACGAGCAGTACTTC. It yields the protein CASSEDRAYEQYF.

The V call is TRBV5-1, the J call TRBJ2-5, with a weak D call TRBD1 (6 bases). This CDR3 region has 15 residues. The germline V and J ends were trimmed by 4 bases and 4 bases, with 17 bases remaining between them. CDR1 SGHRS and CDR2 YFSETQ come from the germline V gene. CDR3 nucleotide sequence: TGCGCCAGCAGCCTGGCCCTTTCCAGGGGAGAGACCCAGTACTTC. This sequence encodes CASSLALSRGETQYF.

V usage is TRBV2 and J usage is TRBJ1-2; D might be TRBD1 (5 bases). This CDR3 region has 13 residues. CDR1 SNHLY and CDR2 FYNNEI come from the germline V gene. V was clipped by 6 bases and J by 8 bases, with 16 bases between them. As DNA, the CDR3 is TGTGCCAGCAGAGCAGGGTGGGCGGAAGGCTACACCTTC. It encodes CASRAGWAEGYTF.

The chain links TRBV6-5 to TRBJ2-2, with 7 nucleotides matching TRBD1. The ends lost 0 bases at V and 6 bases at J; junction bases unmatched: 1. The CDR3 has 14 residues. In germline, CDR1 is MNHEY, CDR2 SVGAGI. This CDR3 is CASSYSTGPGELFF. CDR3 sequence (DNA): TGTGCCAGCAGTTACTCGACAGGGCCCGGGGAGCTGTTTTTT.

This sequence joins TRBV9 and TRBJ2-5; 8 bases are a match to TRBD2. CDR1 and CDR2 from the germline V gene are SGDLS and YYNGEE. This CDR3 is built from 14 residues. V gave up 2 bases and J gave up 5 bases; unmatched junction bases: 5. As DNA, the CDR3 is TGTGCCAGCAGCGTTAGCGGGGTGGTCGAGACCCAGTACTTC. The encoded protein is CASSVSGVVETQYF.

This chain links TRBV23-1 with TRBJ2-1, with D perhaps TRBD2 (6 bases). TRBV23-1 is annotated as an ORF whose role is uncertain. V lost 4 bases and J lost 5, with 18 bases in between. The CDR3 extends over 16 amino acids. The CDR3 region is CASSPGTHIRHNEQFF. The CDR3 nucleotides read TGCGCCAGCAGTCCCGGGACTCACATTCGACACAATGAGCAGTTCTTC.

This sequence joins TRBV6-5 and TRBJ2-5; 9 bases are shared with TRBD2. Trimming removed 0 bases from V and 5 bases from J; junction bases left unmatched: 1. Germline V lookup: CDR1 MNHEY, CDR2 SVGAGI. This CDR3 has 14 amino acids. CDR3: CASSYSRGGETQYF. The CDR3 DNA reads TGTGCCAGCAGTTACTCGCGGGGGGGGGAGACCCAGTACTTC.

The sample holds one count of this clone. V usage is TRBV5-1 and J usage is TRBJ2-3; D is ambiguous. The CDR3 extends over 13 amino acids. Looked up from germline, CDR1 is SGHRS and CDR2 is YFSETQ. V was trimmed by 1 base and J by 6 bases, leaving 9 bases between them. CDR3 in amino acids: CASSLNSRDTQYF. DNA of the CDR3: TGCGCCAGCAGCTTGAACAGTCGGGATACGCAGTATTTT.